Listed below are T cell receptor beta chains from one sample, sequenced in a study of cytomegalovirus exposure and HLA in healthy donors. Clones were read by immunoSEQ multiplex PCR, and TCRdb kept only the in-frame ones, dropping some. The table lists around 120,000 clones, 74% of them singletons. Input material: PBMCs. The origin of the receptors is a man over 45 in good health and CMV-seropositive. The CDR3 runs from the conserved cysteine through the conserved F or W. The D gene is left open where the match is weak. Clone size is stated in some rows and not others, as once, few, many or a class when expanded.

clone size	V gene	J gene	D gene	CDR3 protein	CDR3 DNA
few	TRBV5-4	TRBJ1-2	NA	CASSFTGPYGYTF	TGTGCCAGCAGCTTCACAGGTCCTTATGGCTACACCTTC
NA	TRBV2	TRBJ2-1	TRBD2	CASSAIGAGAAEQFF	TGTGCCAGCAGTGCAATCGGAGCGGGAGCGGCTGAGCAGTTCTTC
NA	TRBV10-3	TRBJ2-5	TRBD2	CAISVKGGETQYF	TGTGCCATCAGTGTAAAGGGAGGGGAGACCCAGTACTTC
NA	TRBV30	TRBJ2-3	TRBD1	CAWAGGDTQYF	TGTGCCTGGGCAGGGGGAGATACGCAGTATTTT
many	TRBV9	TRBJ2-4	TRBD1	CASSGTGELAKNIQYF	TGTGCCAGCAGCGGTACAGGGGAACTAGCCAAAAACATTCAGTACTTC
NA	TRBV28	TRBJ1-5	NA	CASSSPDRSNQPQHF	TGTGCCAGCAGTTCCCCCGACAGAAGCAATCAGCCCCAGCATTTT
NA	TRBV19	TRBJ2-2	TRBD1	CASRGDRVFTGELFF	TGTGCCAGTAGGGGGGACAGGGTATTTACCGGGGAGCTGTTTTTT
NA	TRBV19	TRBJ2-1	NA	CASSMTRGNEQFF	TGTGCCAGTAGCATGACCAGGGGCAATGAGCAGTTCTTC
NA	TRBV18	TRBJ1-3	NA	CASSRSGQISAGNTIYF	TGTGCCAGCTCCCGTTCGGGACAAATCTCGGCTGGAAACACCATATATTTT
few	TRBV5-8	TRBJ1-1	NA	CASSPETSADTEAFF	TGTGCCAGCAGTCCTGAGACCTCGGCGGACACTGAAGCTTTCTTT
few	TRBV5-6	TRBJ1-5	NA	CASSLGQGSNQPQHF	TGTGCCAGCAGCTTGGGGCAGGGTAGCAATCAGCCCCAGCATTTT
NA	TRBV2	TRBJ2-4	NA	CASSAGGLAKNIQYF	TGTGCCAGCAGTGCCGGGGGACTAGCCAAAAACATTCAGTACTTC
NA	TRBV9	TRBJ2-2	NA	CASSSRGRGSGNTGELFF	TGTGCCAGCAGCTCCCGAGGAAGGGGTAGCGGGAACACCGGGGAGCTGTTTTTT
NA	TRBV9	TRBJ1-4	TRBD1	CASSVGGQSNEKLFF	TGTGCCAGCAGCGTAGGGGGACAGAGTAATGAAAAACTGTTTTTT
few	TRBV7-2	TRBJ2-7	NA	CASSLDPLASGEQYF	TGTGCCAGCAGCTTAGATCCACTAGCTTCCGGCGAGCAGTACTTC
NA	TRBV5-1	TRBJ2-5	TRBD2	CASSLLAGGRETQYF	TGCGCCAGCAGCTTGCTAGCGGGAGGGCGAGAGACCCAGTACTTC
NA	TRBV9	TRBJ2-7	NA	CASSVGQSSYEQYF	TGTGCCAGCAGCGTCGGACAGAGCTCCTACGAGCAGTACTTC
NA	TRBV6-5	TRBJ1-1	NA	CASSYSRHRSNTEAFF	TGTGCCAGCAGTTACTCTAGACATCGATCGAACACTGAAGCTTTCTTT
NA	TRBV5-1	TRBJ1-2	NA	CASSDPTGMGGYTF	TGCGCCAGCAGCGACCCAACAGGGATGGGTGGCTACACCTTC
NA	TRBV14	TRBJ1-2	NA	CASSQGQQPNYGYTF	TGTGCCAGCAGCCAAGGTCAACAGCCTAACTATGGCTACACCTTC
NA	TRBV7-2	TRBJ2-7	TRBD1	CASSPRQGSYEQYF	TGTGCCAGCAGCCCCCGACAGGGCTCCTACGAGCAGTACTTC
NA	TRBV9	TRBJ2-2	NA	CASSVTVSTGELFF	TGTGCCAGCAGCGTGACAGTAAGCACCGGGGAGCTGTTTTTT
NA	TRBV5-1	TRBJ2-1	NA	CASSFSGSSYNEQFF	TGCGCCAGCAGCTTTAGCGGATCCTCCTACAATGAGCAGTTCTTC
NA	TRBV19	TRBJ1-5	NA	CASRTTGGDQPQHF	TGTGCCAGTAGGACTACGGGGGGGGATCAGCCCCAGCATTTT
NA	TRBV18	TRBJ2-1	NA	CASSPPSYYNEQFF	TGTGCCAGCTCACCACCGAGCTATTACAATGAGCAGTTCTTC
NA	TRBV5-6	TRBJ2-5	NA	CASSSWKGEKETQYF	TGTGCCAGCAGCTCTTGGAAGGGAGAAAAAGAGACCCAGTACTTC
NA	TRBV29-1	TRBJ2-1	NA	CSVGGVDEQFF	TGCAGCGTTGGGGGGGTCGATGAGCAGTTCTTC
NA	TRBV5-8	TRBJ2-7	NA	CASTLGVSVRYF	TGTGCCAGCACCCTCGGAGTGTCCGTCCGATACTTC
NA	TRBV5-1	TRBJ2-7	NA	CASSFGGIPYEQYF	TGCGCCAGCAGCTTTGGCGGGATCCCTTACGAGCAGTACTTC
NA	TRBV5-5	TRBJ1-2	TRBD1	CASSSGRDRGPYGYTF	TGTGCCAGCAGCTCAGGTCGGGACAGAGGGCCTTATGGCTACACCTTC
NA	TRBV6-6	TRBJ1-4	NA	CASTRLNEKLFF	TGTGCCAGCACGCGGCTAAATGAAAAACTGTTTTTT
NA	TRBV6-1	TRBJ1-5	NA	CASREQGTWNQPQHF	TGTGCCAGCAGGGAACAGGGAACTTGGAATCAGCCCCAGCATTTT
NA	TRBV19	TRBJ1-2	NA	CASSIGTGLGGYGYTF	TGTGCCAGTAGTATCGGGACCGGGCTGGGGGGCTATGGCTACACCTTC
few	TRBV7-2	TRBJ1-4	NA	CASSLMGGTNEKLFF	TGTGCCAGCAGCCTCATGGGGGGGACTAATGAAAAACTGTTTTTT
NA	TRBV7-3	TRBJ2-1	TRBD2	CASSLRPRGLAGDNEQFF	TGTGCCAGCAGCTTAAGACCTCGGGGACTAGCGGGGGACAATGAGCAGTTCTTC
NA	TRBV5-1	TRBJ1-1	NA	CASSPYGPGSSLTEAFF	TGCGCCAGCAGCCCTTACGGTCCGGGGAGCTCTTTAACTGAAGCTTTCTTT
NA	TRBV1	TRBJ1-4	NA	CTSSQGGGFEKLFF	TGCACCAGCAGCCAAGGGGGGGGGTTTGAAAAACTGTTTTTT
NA	TRBV4-1	TRBJ1-1	NA	CASSHYLAGRGATEAFF	TGCGCCAGCAGCCACTACCTTGCAGGGAGGGGTGCCACTGAAGCTTTCTTT
few	TRBV5-1	TRBJ1-2	NA	CASSLSRQRDGYTF	TGCGCCAGCAGCTTGTCAAGGCAGCGCGACGGCTACACCTTC
NA	TRBV19	TRBJ2-1	NA	CASSRQEHEQFF	TGTGCCAGTAGTAGACAGGAGCATGAGCAGTTCTTC
NA	TRBV4-1	TRBJ2-2	TRBD2	CASSQERLAGAGELFF	TGCGCCAGCAGCCAAGAAAGGTTGGCGGGAGCCGGGGAGCTGTTTTTT
NA	TRBV6-6	TRBJ1-2	NA	CASNDGGVDYGYTF	TGTGCCAGCAATGACGGCGGGGTAGACTATGGCTACACCTTC
NA	TRBV5-4	TRBJ2-3	TRBD2	CASSLRTSGADTQYF	TGTGCCAGCAGCCTACGGACTAGCGGGGCAGATACGCAGTATTTT
once	TRBV5-4	TRBJ2-1	TRBD1	CVSNRAQGAAYNEQFF	TGTGTCAGCAACCGGGCCCAGGGGGCTGCCTACAATGAGCAGTTCTTC
NA	TRBV30	TRBJ1-1	TRBD1	CAWSLLQGIRTEAFF	TGTGCCTGGAGCCTTTTACAGGGGATAAGGACTGAAGCTTTCTTT
NA	TRBV9	TRBJ1-2	NA	CASSVAGRYGYTF	TGTGCCAGCAGCGTAGCTGGGAGGTATGGCTACACCTTC
NA	TRBV9	TRBJ1-2	TRBD1	CASSVDSGTGGHYGYTF	TGTGCCAGCAGCGTAGACTCCGGGACAGGGGGTCATTATGGCTACACCTTC
NA	TRBV28	TRBJ2-3	TRBD2	CASSLGLPDTQYF	TGTGCCAGCAGTTTGGGACTACCGGATACGCAGTATTTT
NA	TRBV6-6	TRBJ2-1	TRBD2	CASSLPGLGFNEQFF	TGTGCCAGCAGCCTCCCGGGACTAGGATTCAATGAGCAGTTCTTC
NA	TRBV6-1	TRBJ2-7	NA	CASSSRQGGGYEQYF	TGTGCCAGCAGTTCCCGACAAGGAGGCGGTTACGAGCAGTACTTC
NA	TRBV18	TRBJ1-3	NA	CASSPGTVSGNTIYF	TGTGCCAGCTCACCTGGTACGGTCTCTGGAAACACCATATATTTT